These 2 T cell receptor beta chains share one sample of origin, sequenced in a study of human T cells and chemical hapten exposure (dated by TCRdb to the early 2020s). The time point label for this specimen denotes: pre-sensitization, week 0. The treatment or condition label here, explained by the study, means: therapeutic diphenylcyclopropenone sensitization with weekly scalp DPC. Total RNA was extracted from unfractionated whole blood that had been collected in Tempus Blood RNA tubes. Receptor amplification or capture employed RACE. Reads for this sample came from a NextSeq 500. TCRdb handled the public reads itself, with Q25 trimming in fastp and clone calling in MiXCR, and kept productive beta chains. Duplicate CDR3 protein sequences are folded into a single record with the most common DNA and genes. In this sample the table shows roughly 50,000 distinct CDR3 sequences, 8.5% to 10% of which occur a single time. The ten most abundant clones make up approximately 10% of the sample.

The sample here was whole blood, taken in connection with sensitization to the hapten diphenylcyclopropenone (DPC). The receptors here all came from a woman between 25 and 40 years old with alopecia areata. Some clones in this sample may be carry-over from other donors' samples.

The chain couples TRBV20-1 to TRBJ1-4; D perhaps matches TRBD1 (5 bases). V was trimmed by 0 bases and J by 10 bases, leaving 9 bases between them. Germline V gives CDR1 DFQATT, CDR2 SNEGSKA (reference sequence). This CDR3 is built from 12 residues. The CDR3 here is CSARDGGRKLFF. In nucleotides, the CDR3 is TGCAGTGCTAGAGATGGGGGGAGAAAACTGTTTTTT.

The rearrangement joins TRBV20-1 to TRBJ1-4; 11 bases agree with TRBD1. The germline V gene has CDR1 DFQATT and CDR2 SNEGSKA (reference sequence). After removal of 0 bases from V and 5 bases from J, the junction contained 2 bases not matched to a gene. This CDR3 spans 15 amino acids. The CDR3 sequence is CSARDGDRGNEKLFF. The CDR3 coding sequence is TGCAGTGCTAGAGATGGGGACAGGGGGAATGAAAAACTGTTTTTT.